This T cell receptor (beta chain) was recovered during a study of control samples from healthy donors and cancer patients. Here immunoSEQ multiplex PCR was the method, and the copy in TCRdb shows in-frame clones only, minus some. The data show 100,000 to 150,000 clones, around 96% seen once. The V and J ends lost 1 base and 0 bases respectively, with 7 bases between them. The CDR3 spans 15 residues. Germline assignment: CDR1 SGHRS and CDR2 YFSETQ. The count of this clone is one. Sequenced input: blood. The genes are TRBV5-1 and TRBJ2-2, with D uncertain. The sequence was collected from a man aged 25-40 years in good health. The CDR3 region is CASSLLPSNTGELFF. The CDR3, as DNA: TGCGCCAGCAGCTTGCTCCCTTCGAACACCGGGGAGCTGTTTTTT.